The 27 T cell receptor beta chains below were found in one sample sequenced in a study of T-cell reconstitution after alpha-beta-depleted transplantation in children. Unique molecular identifiers were used to barcode this TCRbeta library. TCRdb recomputed calls from the PCR reads with MiXCR, one row per CDR3 protein. Of roughly 500,000 distinct CDR3 sequences in the sample, roughly a tenth were seen once. Sequenced material: PBMCs, taken before TCRalphabeta/CD19-depleted stem cell transplant. The receptors come from a child between 2 and 9 years old with inherited bone marrow failure, due to receive a stem cell transplant.

In this sample, this clonotype turned up many times. This sequence joins TRBV5-1 and TRBJ2-1; TRBD1 or TRBD2 may be the D gene (7 bases each). V lost 7 bases and J lost 8, with 22 bases in between. The CDR3 length is 15 residues. The V gene's germline CDR1 is SGHRS and CDR2 YFSETQ. The CDR3 here is CASGPQGEGLHEQFF. DNA of the CDR3: TGCGCCAGCGGCCCGCAGGGGGAGGGCCTGCATGAGCAGTTCTTC.

This clonotype was recorded at least ten times. The gene calls are TRBV12-3 or TRBV12-4 and TRBJ2-3; a weak D match, TRBD1 (6 bases). Trimming pared 6 bases from V and 0 bases from J, leaving 13 bases between. There are 15 residues in the CDR3. DNA of the CDR3: TGTGCCAGCAGATCAGGGGCCCATAGCACAGATACGCAGTATTTT. Protein product: CASRSGAHSTDTQYF.

This clonotype was counted ten times or more. The chain has TRBV5-8 and TRBJ1-2; 8 bases are a match to TRBD1. This CDR3 has 16 amino acids. The junction had 10 bases not matched to a gene; V was cut back by 0 bases and J by 6 bases. Germline V lookup: CDR1 SGHTS, CDR2 YDEGEE. In DNA, the CDR3 is TGTGCCAGCAGCTTGGCCCCGGCAGGGGGCCTCGATGGCTACACCTTC. Translation: CASSLAPAGGLDGYTF.

This clonotype has ten or more counts. This chain joins TRBV29-1 and TRBJ2-1, with 9 bases matching TRBD1. CDR1 and CDR2 from the germline V gene are SQVTM and ANQGSEA. The CDR3 runs to 15 residues. With 2 bases clipped from V and 7 bases from J, the junction kept 9 bases outside the gene matches. The CDR3 sequence is CSVEKYRTGVNEQFF. The CDR3 nucleotides read TGCAGCGTTGAAAAATATAGGACAGGGGTTAATGAGCAGTTCTTC.

This clonotype was seen a few times. This rearrangement joins TRBV29-1 to TRBJ2-4, with 14 nucleotides matching TRBD2. Germline CDR1 SQVTM, CDR2 ANQGSEA. J gave up 0 bases and V 5 bases, and 6 bases lay outside the gene matches. The CDR3 consists of 17 residues. The CDR3: CSVSGLAGALAKNIQYF. The CDR3, as DNA: TGCAGCGTTTCGGGACTAGCGGGAGCCCTAGCCAAAAACATTCAGTACTTC.

This clonotype was recorded at least ten times. The chain joins TRBV4-3 to TRBJ2-1, with D unclear. Germline V gene lookup returns CDR1 LGHNA and CDR2 YSLEER. This CDR3 has 12 residues. With 0 bases removed from V and 6 bases from J, the gap between germline ends came to 3 bases. CDR3 region: CASSQESNEQFF. Written as DNA, the CDR3 is TGCGCCAGCAGCCAAGAAAGCAATGAGCAGTTCTTC.

This clonotype was picked up many times. One end of the junction does not line up with germline, which may come from a read error. The chain links TRBV12-3 or TRBV12-4 to TRBJ1-2; D possibly corresponds to TRBD1 (5 bases). This CDR3 contains 11 residues. CDR3 sequence (DNA): TGTGCCAGCAGTTTTTTAGGGCAGGGTTCCTTC. It translates to CASSFLGQGSF.

V usage is TRBV7-2 and J usage is TRBJ1-2; the match to TRBD1 covers 8 bases. The trim removed 4 bases at V and 4 bases at J, leaving 8 bases unmatched. This CDR3 spans 15 amino acids. Germline V gene lookup returns CDR1 SGHTA and CDR2 FQGNSA. CDR3 residues: CASSSGRDRTYGYTF. The CDR3 coding sequence is TGTGCCAGCAGCTCGGGCCGGGACAGGACCTATGGCTACACCTTC.

This clonotype was detected a few times. This chain links TRBV30 with TRBJ2-1; D gene uncertain. The CDR3 totals 12 residues. The V gene's germline CDR1 is GTSNPN and CDR2 SVGIG (reference sequence). The CDR3 DNA is TGTGGTTGTAGCCCATCCTACAATGAGCAGTTCTTC. Protein sequence: CGCSPSYNEQFF. Full variable domain (outside the CDR3, taken from reference TRBV30 and TRBJ2-1): SQTIHQWPATLVQPVGSPLSLECTVEGTSNPNLYWYRQAAGRGLQLLFYSVGIGQISSEVPQNLSASRPQDRQFILSSKKLLLSDSGFYLCGCSPSYNEQFFGPGTRLTVL.

This clonotype has at least ten counts. The rearrangement links TRBV6-2 or TRBV6-3 to TRBJ1-1; tentative D call: TRBD1 (5 bases). The germline gives CDR1 MNHEY, CDR2 SVGEGT. V shed 6 bases and J shed 6 bases, with 20 bases lying between them. The CDR3 totals 15 residues. The CDR3 nucleotides are TGTGCCAGCAGGAGGCTGACAGTATCCTTTCCTGAAGCTTTCTTT. Its translation: CASRRLTVSFPEAFF.

This clonotype was seen ten or more times. The CDR3 coding sequence is TGCGCCAGCAGCCCCCCGGGACGGTACAATGAGCAGTTCTTC. Translating it yields CASSPPGRYNEQFF. This chain links TRBV4-1 with TRBJ2-1, with D perhaps assigned TRBD1 or TRBD2 (5 bases each). Looked up from germline, CDR1 is MGHRA and CDR2 is YSYEKL. V lost 4 bases and J 4 bases, leaving 11 bases between the germline ends. This CDR3 spans 14 amino acids.

In this sample, this clonotype turned up a few times. The rearrangement links TRBV6-5 to TRBJ1-1; maybe TRBD1 (6 bases). The CDR3 extends over 12 amino acids. The germline V gene encodes CDR1 MNHEY and CDR2 SVGAGI. V was shortened by 10 bases and J by 2 bases, with 11 bases between the two germline ends. For the CDR3, the DNA is TGTGCCACCGGACAGCTTAACACTGAAGCTTTCTTT. Translated: CATGQLNTEAFF.

This clonotype was seen ten or more times. The chain recombines TRBV11-1 with TRBJ2-7; possibly TRBD2 for D (6 bases). Germline V gene data show CDR1 as SGHAT and CDR2 as FQDESV (reference sequence). The germline V and J ends were trimmed by 5 bases and 4 bases, with 27 bases remaining between them. CDR3 length equals 18 residues. The CDR3 is CASSVGGGEGGRGYEQYF. CDR3 nucleotides: TGTGCCAGCAGCGTCGGCGGAGGGGAAGGAGGCCGGGGGTACGAGCAGTACTTC. Full variable domain (remainder filled in from reference TRBV11-1 and TRBJ2-7): EAEVAQSPRYKITEKSQAVAFWCDPISGHATLYWYRQILGQGPELLVQFQDESVVDDSQLPKDRFSAERLKGVDSTLKIQPAELGDSAMYLCASSVGGGEGGRGYEQYFGPGTRLTVT.

In this sample, this clonotype turned up many times. The rearrangement links TRBV2 to TRBJ2-1; 11 positions match TRBD2. The CDR3 has 17 residues. Trimming cost V 11 bases and J 4 bases; bases outside gene matches: 16. The germline V gene has CDR1 SNHLY and CDR2 FYNNEI. DNA for the CDR3: TGTGCCCTCGGGGTCTCCGCCGGGACTAGCGGTTACAATGAGCAGTTCTTC. This translates into CALGVSAGTSGYNEQFF. Full variable domain (missing parts from reference TRBV2 and TRBJ2-1): EPEVTQTPSHQVTQMGQEVILRCVPISNHLYFYWYRQILGQKVEFLVSFYNNEISEKSEIFDDQFSVERPDGSNFTLKIRSTKLEDSAMYFCALGVSAGTSGYNEQFFGPGTRLTVL.

The table lists this clonotype with many counts. The chain links TRBV7-8 to TRBJ2-3; 15 bases align to TRBD2. This CDR3 comprises 20 residues. Germline loops: CDR1 SGHVS, CDR2 FQNEAQ. V dropped 0 bases and J dropped 2; count of bases not matched to a gene: 9. In nucleotides, the CDR3 is TGTGCCAGCAGCTTAGCCCCCGGGACTAGCGGGAGGCGCCCCACAGATACGCAGTATTTT. It is translated as CASSLAPGTSGRRPTDTQYF. The variable domain in full, with the rest retrieved from reference TRBV7-8 and TRBJ2-3, is GAGVSQSPRYKVAKRGQDVALRCDPISGHVSLFWYQQALGQGPEFLTYFQNEAQLDKSGLPSDRFFAERPEGSVSTLKIQRTQQEDSAVYLCASSLAPGTSGRRPTDTQYFGPGTRLTVL.

The chain uses TRBV19 and TRBJ2-1; D remains ambiguous. This CDR3 contains 12 residues. V gave up 3 bases and J gave up 7 bases, with 7 bases separating them. Germline assignment: CDR1 LNHDA and CDR2 SQIVND (reference sequence). DNA for the CDR3: TGTGCCAGTAGTATGCCCGGGAATGAGCAGTTCTTC. Amino acids: CASSMPGNEQFF.

This clonotype was found a few times. The chain has TRBV20-1 and TRBJ1-6; unclear D gene. Deletions cut 0 bases from V and 0 bases from J, with 12 bases between. The CDR3 length is 17 residues. Germline assignment: CDR1 DFQATT and CDR2 SNEGSKA (reference sequence). The CDR3 here is CSARDGPPSSYNSPLHF. CDR3 coding DNA: TGCAGTGCTAGAGATGGGCCCCCGAGCTCCTATAATTCACCCCTCCACTTT.

This clonotype was counted many times. V gene TRBV5-1 combines with J gene TRBJ2-2; 9 bases map to TRBD1. The CDR3 contains 15 residues. The germline V gene has CDR1 SGHRS and CDR2 YFSETQ. J gave up 3 bases and V 4 bases, and 4 bases lay outside the gene matches. CDR3 coding DNA: TGCGCCAGCAGCGCGGGGGACAGGGACACCGGGGAGCTGTTTTTT. Protein sequence: CASSAGDRDTGELFF.

Many counts were recorded for this clonotype. The rearrangement uses TRBV6-1 and TRBJ2-3; D gene unclear. The CDR3 sequence is 14 residues long. The germline V gene has CDR1 MNHNS and CDR2 SASEGT. Trimming pared 6 bases from V and 1 base from J, leaving 11 bases between. CDR3 amino acids: CASRVVGGTDTQYF. The CDR3 region has the DNA TGTGCCAGCAGGGTAGTTGGGGGCACAGATACGCAGTATTTT.

This clonotype was detected only a few times. The chain recombines TRBV5-1 with TRBJ2-7; D might be TRBD2 (5 bases). The CDR3 loop spans 14 amino acids. The ends were cut back, 0 bases at V and 2 bases at J, with 9 bases in the middle. CDR1 SGHRS and CDR2 YFSETQ come from the germline V gene. CDR3: CASSLVATAYEQYF. The CDR3 region has the DNA TGCGCCAGCAGCTTGGTAGCGACCGCCTACGAGCAGTACTTC.

This clonotype was recorded at least ten times. The chain uses TRBV12-3 or TRBV12-4 and TRBJ2-3; TRBD2 is a possible D gene (6 bases). The CDR3 loop spans 16 amino acids. Trimming removed 5 bases from V and 1 base from J, with 16 bases in between. In DNA form, the CDR3 reads TGTGCCAGCAGTCCCACATTTTGGGGGGGCACAGATACGCAGTATTTT. Translation: CASSPTFWGGTDTQYF.

This clonotype has at least ten counts. This sequence joins TRBV28 and TRBJ2-4; D is possibly TRBD2 (6 bases). Germline CDR1 reads MDHEN; CDR2 reads SYDVKM. The CDR3 is made up of 15 amino acids. Trimming removed 8 bases at V and 0 bases at J, with 14 bases between. The CDR3 region is CASGTHGGAKNIQYF. CDR3 in DNA: TGTGCCAGCGGAACCCACGGGGGAGCCAAAAACATTCAGTACTTC.

This clonotype was observed at least ten times. CDR3 sequence (DNA): TGTGCCAGCAGTTTAGCGTGGGGGGCGAACTATGGCTACACCTTC. Protein product: CASSLAWGANYGYTF. The chain couples TRBV12-3 or TRBV12-4 to TRBJ1-2, with a possible D match to TRBD1 (6 bases). V was clipped by 0 bases and J by 2 bases, with 10 bases between them. The CDR3 runs 15 residues.

In this sample, this clonotype turned up many times. The rearrangement uses TRBV15 and TRBJ2-2; D gene uncertain. The CDR3 contains 13 residues. Between the trimmed V and J ends, which lost 4 bases and 2 bases, there was a span of 5 bases. Germline assignment: CDR1 LNHNV and CDR2 YYDKDF (reference sequence). The CDR3 coding sequence is TGTGCCACCAGCACCAAAAACACCGGGGAGCTGTTTTTT. Translation gives CATSTKNTGELFF.

Ten or more counts support this clonotype. This chain connects TRBV29-1 to TRBJ2-6; 9 bases are a match to TRBD1. Germline trimming cut 6 bases from V and 2 bases from J; bases unmatched to any gene: 8. Germline CDR1 and CDR2: SQVTM and ANQGSEA. The length of the CDR3 is 16 residues. DNA for the CDR3: TGCAGCGTGACCGGGACAGGGCACCCTGGGGCCAACGTCCTGACTTTC. The encoded protein is CSVTGTGHPGANVLTF.

This clonotype was seen a handful of times. V gene TRBV20-1 combines with J gene TRBJ2-7; 13 bases map to TRBD2. The V gene end was trimmed by 3 bases and the J gene end by 7 bases; junction bases not matched to a gene: 9. In germline, CDR1 is DFQATT, CDR2 SNEGSKA (reference sequence). CDR3 length: 15 residues. CDR3 coding DNA: TGCAGTGCTAGCGTCCTCGGACTAGCGGGAGTTGAGCAGTACTTC. Translation: CSASVLGLAGVEQYF.

There are many counts of this clonotype. The chain is built from TRBV7-2 and TRBJ2-5; no firm D call. CDR1 and CDR2 from the germline V gene are SGHTA and FQGNSA. The CDR3 length is 17 residues. The V gene lost 1 base and the J gene lost 5 bases, with 20 bases spanning the gap. CDR3 sequence: CASSLVGSGGVDETQYF. CDR3 coding DNA: TGTGCCAGCAGCTTAGTCGGATCCGGCGGTGTTGATGAGACCCAGTACTTC. Variable domain in full (rest from reference TRBV7-2 and TRBJ2-5): GAGVSQSPSNKVTEKGKDVELRCDPISGHTALYWYRQSLGQGLEFLIYFQGNSAPDKSGLPSDRFSAERTGGSVSTLTIQRTQQEDSAVYLCASSLVGSGGVDETQYFGPGTRLLVL.